The subject of this entry is one T cell receptor (beta chain). This specimen comes from a study of Ad26.COV2.S vaccination and SARS-CoV-2 variants. Assay used: immunoSEQ multiplex PCR; TCRdb lists only in-frame clones, some missing. The sample includes hundreds of thousands of clones, more than 75% of them seen just once. The treatment: over 15 received Ad26.COV2.S at low or high dose, single or two shots; several received placebo; per-sample allocation not given. It was on day 63 after the first vaccine or placebo injection that samples were taken. The V and J ends lost 5 bases and 0 bases, in that order; junction bases with no gene match: 4. CDR1 and CDR2 from the germline V gene are SGHRS and YFSETQ. CDR3 size: 15 residues.

This sequence originates from a person between 18 and 65 years old who received the Ad26.COV2.S COVID-19 vaccine or a placebo. The chain recombines TRBV5-1 with TRBJ2-3; the match to TRBD2 covers 9 bases. The sequencing here drew on peripheral blood, taken in a trial of Ad26.COV2.S vaccine versus placebo. CDR3 coding DNA: TGCGCCAGCAGAACAAGCGGGGGGAGCACAGATACGCAGTATTTT. Protein product: CASRTSGGSTDTQYF.